This T cell receptor beta chain was obtained from a study of breast tumors, draining lymph nodes, adjacent tissues. Whole-study results and caveats: The lymph node origin of tumor T cells was framed as consistent with a hypothesis, not demonstrated.

Axillary draining lymph nodes of breast cancer patients supplied the node samples. TCRdb reprocessed the multiplex PCR reads via MiXCR and lists one record per CDR3 protein. The table records about 180,000 distinct CDR3 sequences, about 30% of them present only once. The junction had 9 bases not matched to a gene; V was cut back by 1 base and J by 2 bases. In germline, CDR1 is LNHDA, CDR2 SQIVND (reference sequence). The CDR3 is 17 amino acids. In its sample, this clonotype was seen many times. Its antigen is as yet unknown. The receptor was derived from a female donor with breast cancer. Some clones in this sample may be carry-over from other donors' samples. This sequence joins TRBV19 and TRBJ2-5; 8 nucleotides agree with TRBD2. Sequencing input: axillary lymph node tissue. DNA of the CDR3: TGTGCCAGTAGTATAGGACACCCCCCGGGAGGGCAAGAGACCCAGTACTTC. This translates into CASSIGHPPGGQETQYF.